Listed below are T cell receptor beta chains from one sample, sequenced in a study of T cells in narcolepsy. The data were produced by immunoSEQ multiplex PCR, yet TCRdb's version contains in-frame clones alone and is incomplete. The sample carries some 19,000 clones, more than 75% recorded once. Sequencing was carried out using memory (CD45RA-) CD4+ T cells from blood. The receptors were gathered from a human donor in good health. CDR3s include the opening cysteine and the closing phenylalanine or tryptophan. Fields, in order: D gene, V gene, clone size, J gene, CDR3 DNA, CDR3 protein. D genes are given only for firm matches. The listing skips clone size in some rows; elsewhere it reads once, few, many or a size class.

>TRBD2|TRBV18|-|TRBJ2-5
TGTGCCAGCTCACCAAGACCATCGACTAGCGGGGGTCCAACCCAGTACTTC
CASSPRPSTSGGPTQYF
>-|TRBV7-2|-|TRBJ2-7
TGTGCCAGCAGCTCCGGACCCGCCCCCTACGAGCAGTACTTC
CASSSGPAPYEQYF
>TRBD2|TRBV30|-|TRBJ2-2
TGTGCCTGGAGAGCCCTGGGGGGGTCCACCGGGGAGCTGTTTTTT
CAWRALGGSTGELFF
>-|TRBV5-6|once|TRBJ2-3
TGTGCCAGCAGCTTGTGGGGGGCCCAAGATACGCAGTATTTT
CASSLWGAQDTQYF
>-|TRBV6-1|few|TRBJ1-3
TGTGCCAGCAATCAAGATGGGGTGAGCACCATATATTTT
CASNQDGVSTIYF
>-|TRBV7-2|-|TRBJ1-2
TGTGCCAGCAGCTTAGATCCGGACATCTATGGCTACACCTTC
CASSLDPDIYGYTF
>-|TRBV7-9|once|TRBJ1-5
TGTGCCAGCACCTTAGGGCCATTTTATAGCAATCAGCCCCAGCATTTT
CASTLGPFYSNQPQHF
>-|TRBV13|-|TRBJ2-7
TGTGCCAGCAGCCCCTCCGGCAGGGGGCACAGTCCGTACTTGTTTGCGGGAGGAGTTTACGAGCAGTACTTC
CASSPSGRGHSPYLFAGGVYEQYF
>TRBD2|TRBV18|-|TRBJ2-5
TGTGCCAGCTCTTCTAGCGGGGGCGCGGAGACCCAGTACTTC
CASSSSGGAETQYF
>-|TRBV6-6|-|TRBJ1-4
TGTGCCAGCAGTCAATACAGGAACCCCAGTGAAAAACTGTTTTTT
CASSQYRNPSEKLFF
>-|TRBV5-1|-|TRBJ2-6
TGCGCCAGCAGCTTCGGACGGGGCTCTGGGGCCAACGTCCTGACTTTC
CASSFGRGSGANVLTF
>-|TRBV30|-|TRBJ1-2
TGTGCCTGGAGTTTGGGGGGCCAGCTCTACTATGGCTACACCTTC
CAWSLGGQLYYGYTF
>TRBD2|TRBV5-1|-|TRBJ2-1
TGCGCCAGCAGCTTGGTGGCTAGCGGATACAATGAGCAGTTCTTC
CASSLVASGYNEQFF
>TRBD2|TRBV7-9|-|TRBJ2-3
TGTGCCAGCAGCTTACTCCGTTTCGAGCGGGGGGGCCCAGATACGCAGTATTTT
CASSLLRFERGGPDTQYF
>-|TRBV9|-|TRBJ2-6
TGTGCCAGCGGGATAGGGTACTCAAACAAAAGTCGGGCCAACGTCCTGACTTTC
CASGIGYSNKSRANVLTF
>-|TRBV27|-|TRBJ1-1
TGTGCCAGCAGTCCCCCCCCAACGGGAAACACTGAAGCTTTCTTT
CASSPPPTGNTEAFF
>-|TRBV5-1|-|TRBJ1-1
TGCGCCAGCAGTACGAACACTGAAACTTTCTTT
CASSTNTETFF
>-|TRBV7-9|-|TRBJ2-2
TGTGCCAGCAGCTTAGTCTCGAACACCGGGGAGCTGTTTTTT
CASSLVSNTGELFF
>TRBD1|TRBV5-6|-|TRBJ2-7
TGTGCCAGCAGCCCAGGGGGACAAGCCTACGAGCAGTACTTC
CASSPGGQAYEQYF
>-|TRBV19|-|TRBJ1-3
TGTGCCAGCAGTACTGCTGGAAACACCATATATTTT
CASSTAGNTIYF
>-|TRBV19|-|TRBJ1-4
TGTGCCAGTAGAGCGGGGGCGCAGTCTGAAAAACTGTTTTTT
CASRAGAQSEKLFF
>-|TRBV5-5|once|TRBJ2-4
TGTGCCAGCAGCCAGGGGACATCAGCCAAAAACATTCAGTACTTC
CASSQGTSAKNIQYF
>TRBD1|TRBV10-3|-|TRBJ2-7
TGTGCCAGCCAGGGACAGGGTAGCGAGCAGCACTTC
CASQGQGSEQHF
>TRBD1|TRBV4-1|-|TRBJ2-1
TGCGCCAGCAGCCAAGGGACAGGGAATTGGGATGAGCAGTTCTTC
CASSQGTGNWDEQFF
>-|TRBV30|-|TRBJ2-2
TGTGCCTGGAGTGTACCTCAGGGACTTCGTACCGGGGAGCTGTTTTTT
CAWSVPQGLRTGELFF
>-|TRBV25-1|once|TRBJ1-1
TGTGCCAGCAGTGGGGACGTGGGGGAGGACGCTGAAGCTTTCTTT
CASSGDVGEDAEAFF
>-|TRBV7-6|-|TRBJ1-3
TGTGCCAGCAGCCCGTTGACAGCCGGAAACACCATATATTTT
CASSPLTAGNTIYF
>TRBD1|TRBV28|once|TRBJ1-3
TGTGCCAGCAGTTTTCTCCGGGACAGGGGACCGTCTGGAAACACCATATATTTT
CASSFLRDRGPSGNTIYF
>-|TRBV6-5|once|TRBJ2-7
TGTGCCAGCAGTTACTTCGTGGGAGTCAGCTACGAGCAGTACTTC
CASSYFVGVSYEQYF
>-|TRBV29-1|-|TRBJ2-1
TGCAGCGCCTCGGGGGGCAGACAATACAATGAGCAGTTCTTC
CSASGGRQYNEQFF
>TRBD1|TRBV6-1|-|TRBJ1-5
TGTGCCAGCAGTTTCCGGGACAGGGGGCGGCAGCCCCAGCATTTT
CASSFRDRGRQPQHF
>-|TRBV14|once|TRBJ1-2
TGTGCCAGCAGCCGAACGGGGGGCGGCTATGGCTACACCTTC
CASSRTGGGYGYTF
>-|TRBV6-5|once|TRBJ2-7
TGTGCCAGCAGGGGGCCGTTGGGCGAGCAGTACTTC
CASRGPLGEQYF
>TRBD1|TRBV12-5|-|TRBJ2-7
TGTGCTAGTGGTTTTGGGACAGGGGGCCGGTACGAGCAGTACTTC
CASGFGTGGRYEQYF
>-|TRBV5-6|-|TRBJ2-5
TGTGCCAGCAGCTTGGTACCGGAGGGCAAAGAGACCCAGTACTTC
CASSLVPEGKETQYF